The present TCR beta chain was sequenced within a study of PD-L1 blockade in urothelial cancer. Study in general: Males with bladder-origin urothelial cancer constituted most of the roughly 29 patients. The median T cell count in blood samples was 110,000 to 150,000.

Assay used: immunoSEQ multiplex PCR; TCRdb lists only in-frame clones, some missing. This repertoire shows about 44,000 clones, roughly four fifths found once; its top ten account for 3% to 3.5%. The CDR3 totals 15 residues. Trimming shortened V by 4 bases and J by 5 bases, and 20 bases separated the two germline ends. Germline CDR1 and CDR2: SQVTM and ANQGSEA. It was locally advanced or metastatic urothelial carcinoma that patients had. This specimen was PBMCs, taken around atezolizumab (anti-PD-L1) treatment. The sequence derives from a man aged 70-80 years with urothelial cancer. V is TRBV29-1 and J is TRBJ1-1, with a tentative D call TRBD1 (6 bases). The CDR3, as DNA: TGCAGCGTTGGCCCTCCCGGGGGGGCGTTAACTGAAGCTTTCTTT. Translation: CSVGPPGGALTEAFF.